Listed below are T cell receptor beta chains from one sample, sequenced in a study of T cell responses to AZD1222 COVID-19 vaccine. Using immunoSEQ multiplex PCR, the repertoire was profiled, and TCRdb retains in-frame clones only, with some absent. The sample gives fewer than 35,000 clones, roughly 92% of which show up once; around 45% is in the top ten. This material consisted of peripheral blood, taken on day 0 of AZD1222 vaccination. These receptors came from an adult in good health. Each CDR3 is given with its conserved first and last residue. D genes are given only for firm matches. Where a row states a size, it is once, few, many or the class of an expanded clone; other rows omit it.

j_call: TRBJ1-2
clone_size: .
v_call: TRBV9
d_call: .
cdr3_aa: CASSPVEQGWSYTF
cdr3_nt: TGTGCCAGCAGCCCCGTAGAGCAGGGATGGAGCTACACCTTC

j_call: TRBJ1-6
clone_size: .
v_call: TRBV4-3
d_call: .
cdr3_aa: CASSQDSSYNSPLHF
cdr3_nt: TGCGCCAGCAGCCAAGACAGCTCCTATAATTCACCCCTCCACTTT

j_call: TRBJ2-7
clone_size: .
v_call: TRBV5-1
d_call: .
cdr3_aa: CASSNPTGSSYEQYF
cdr3_nt: TGCGCCAGCAGCAACCCAACAGGCAGCTCCTACGAGCAGTACTTC

j_call: TRBJ1-3
clone_size: .
v_call: TRBV5-1
d_call: TRBD1
cdr3_aa: CASSPGDRGPGNTIYF
cdr3_nt: TGCGCCAGCAGCCCGGGGGACAGGGGGCCTGGAAACACCATATATTTT

j_call: TRBJ1-6
clone_size: .
v_call: TRBV5-1
d_call: .
cdr3_aa: CASSYRDGDSPLHF
cdr3_nt: TGCGCCAGCAGCTACCGGGACGGAGATTCACCCCTCCACTTT

j_call: TRBJ2-3
clone_size: .
v_call: TRBV12-5
d_call: .
cdr3_aa: CASSAADTQYF
cdr3_nt: TGTGCTAGCTCGGCGGCAGATACGCAGTATTTT

j_call: TRBJ1-5
clone_size: .
v_call: TRBV5-1
d_call: TRBD1
cdr3_aa: CASSETGTGVQPQHF
cdr3_nt: TGCGCCAGCAGCGAGACCGGGACAGGAGTTCAGCCCCAGCATTTT

j_call: TRBJ2-7
clone_size: .
v_call: TRBV5-4
d_call: .
cdr3_aa: CASSSGTVTVEQYF
cdr3_nt: TGTGCCAGCAGCTCCGGGACCGTTACCGTCGAGCAGTACTTC

j_call: TRBJ2-2
clone_size: .
v_call: TRBV29-1
d_call: .
cdr3_aa: CSVGAMRNTGELFF
cdr3_nt: TGCAGCGTTGGGGCCATGAGAAACACCGGGGAGCTGTTTTTT

j_call: TRBJ1-6
clone_size: .
v_call: TRBV4-2
d_call: .
cdr3_aa: CASSYDRKYNSPLHF
cdr3_nt: TGTGCCAGCAGCTACGACAGAAAGTATAATTCACCCCTCCACTTT

j_call: TRBJ1-2
clone_size: .
v_call: TRBV28
d_call: .
cdr3_aa: CASTPYRTFRGYTF
cdr3_nt: TGTGCCAGCACGCCTTATCGGACTTTTAGGGGCTACACCTTC

j_call: TRBJ2-3
clone_size: .
v_call: TRBV19
d_call: TRBD2
cdr3_aa: CASSDSGGPGTQYF
cdr3_nt: TGTGCCAGTAGTGATAGCGGGGGCCCAGGGACGCAGTATTTT

j_call: TRBJ1-2
clone_size: .
v_call: TRBV7-9
d_call: .
cdr3_aa: CASSASSYYGYTF
cdr3_nt: TGTGCCAGCAGCGCGAGTTCATACTATGGCTACACCTTC

j_call: TRBJ1-2
clone_size: few
v_call: TRBV6-5
d_call: .
cdr3_aa: CASSSTGGRAGGYTF
cdr3_nt: TGTGCCAGCAGCTCCACCGGGGGGAGGGCTGGGGGCTACACCTTC

j_call: TRBJ1-6
clone_size: .
v_call: TRBV5-1
d_call: .
cdr3_aa: CASSWSGGEGSPLHF
cdr3_nt: TGCGCCAGCAGCTGGTCGGGGGGCGAGGGTTCACCCCTCCACTTT

j_call: TRBJ2-5
clone_size: .
v_call: TRBV5-6
d_call: .
cdr3_aa: CASSLDSSQETQYF
cdr3_nt: TGTGCCAGCAGCTTGGACAGCTCCCAAGAGACCCAGTACTTC

j_call: TRBJ1-5
clone_size: .
v_call: TRBV19
d_call: .
cdr3_aa: CASSIQRGQPQHF
cdr3_nt: TGTGCCAGTAGTATCCAGAGAGGACAGCCCCAGCATTTT

j_call: TRBJ1-2
clone_size: .
v_call: TRBV7-2
d_call: .
cdr3_aa: CASSLNAAVYGYTF
cdr3_nt: TGTGCCAGCAGCTTAAACGCAGCTGTCTATGGCTACACCTTC

j_call: TRBJ1-1
clone_size: .
v_call: TRBV7-2
d_call: .
cdr3_aa: CASRAGTAGTEAFF
cdr3_nt: TGTGCCAGCAGAGCCGGGACGGCGGGGACTGAAGCTTTCTTT

j_call: TRBJ2-2
clone_size: .
v_call: TRBV19
d_call: TRBD1
cdr3_aa: CASSDRGDTGELFF
cdr3_nt: TGTGCCAGTAGTGACAGGGGGGACACCGGGGAGCTGTTTTTT

j_call: TRBJ2-5
clone_size: .
v_call: TRBV3-1/TRBV3-2
d_call: .
cdr3_aa: CASSHQGVGETQYF
cdr3_nt: TGTGCCAGCAGCCACCAAGGGGTGGGCGAGACCCAGTACTTC

j_call: TRBJ2-6
clone_size: .
v_call: TRBV5-6
d_call: .
cdr3_aa: CASSLVDSGANVLTF
cdr3_nt: TGTGCCAGCAGCTTGGTTGACTCTGGGGCCAACGTCCTGACTTTC

j_call: TRBJ1-4
clone_size: .
v_call: TRBV29-1
d_call: .
cdr3_aa: CSVGRAGTNEKLFF
cdr3_nt: TGCAGCGTTGGCAGGGCCGGAACTAATGAAAAACTGTTTTTT